The 17 T cell receptor beta chains in this list originate from one sample, sequenced in a study of blood T cell repertoires in COVID-19. The assay was immunoSEQ multiplex PCR, and TCRdb's table has in-frame clones only and misses some. The sample includes a few hundred thousand clones, about 86% of them seen just once. The sequenced sample consisted of peripheral blood. The source of these receptors is a woman aged 70-85 years with COVID-19, enrolled during active disease.

There are a few counts of this clone. V and J are TRBV4-1 and TRBJ1-4, with 7 bases matching TRBD1. The CDR3 contains 20 residues. Germline V gene sequence: CDR1 MGHRA, CDR2 YSYEKL. Trimming cost V 2 bases and J 5 bases; bases outside gene matches: 20. CDR3 nucleotide sequence: TGCGCCAGCAGCCAACCGTCAGATCACAGGGGCCGGCCCAGAAATGAAAAACTGTTTTTT. It encodes CASSQPSDHRGRPRNEKLFF.

The V gene is TRBV7-2, the J gene TRBJ2-5; D ambiguous. Germline-derived CDR1 and CDR2 are SGHTA and FQGNSA. V shed 5 bases and J shed 5 bases, with 15 bases lying between them. CDR3 length: 14 residues. CDR3 nucleotide sequence: TGTGCCAGCAGCCCCCGACCGGGTCGGGAGACCCAGTACTTC. Its translation is CASSPRPGRETQYF.

The chain is built from TRBV14 and TRBJ1-2; 7 positions agree with TRBD1. The CDR3 consists of 15 residues. Germline loops: CDR1 SGHDN, CDR2 FVKESK. Trimming cost V 0 bases and J 8 bases; bases outside gene matches: 9. CDR3 sequence (DNA): TGTGCCAGCAGCCAAGATCGGACAGGTCAGGGCGGCTACACCTTC. Amino acid sequence: CASSQDRTGQGGYTF.

This sequence joins TRBV5-1 and TRBJ2-2; TRBD1 matches at 8 bases. The V and J ends lost 4 bases and 4 bases, in that order; junction bases with no gene match: 6. Germline V gene lookup returns CDR1 SGHRS and CDR2 YFSETQ. The CDR3 totals 15 residues. The CDR3 DNA follows: TGCGCCAGCAGCGCGGACAGGGCAGGCACCGGGGAGCTGTTTTTT. Amino acids: CASSADRAGTGELFF.

This clone was detected once. CDR3 protein: CASSPGSVNEQFF. DNA for the CDR3: TGTGCCAGCTCACCCGGGTCGGTCAATGAGCAGTTCTTC. The V call is TRBV18, the J call TRBJ2-1; no reliable D call. The V gene's germline CDR1 is KGHSH and CDR2 LQKENI. V was trimmed by 3 bases and J by 6 bases, leaving 9 bases between them. This CDR3 is 13 amino acids long. The full variable domain, with the rest looked up from reference TRBV18 and TRBJ2-1, is NAGVMQNPRHLVRRRGQEARLRCSPMKGHSHVYWYRQLPEEGLKFMVYLQKENIIDESGMPKERFSAEFPKEGPSILRIQQVVRGDSAAYFCASSPGSVNEQFFGPGTRLTVL.

The chain employs TRBV6-2 or TRBV6-3 and TRBJ1-1, with D possibly TRBD1 on 5 matching bases. The CDR3 totals 19 residues. Trimming took off 7 bases at V and 1 base at J, with 28 bases between the two ends. Germline V gives CDR1 MNHEY, CDR2 SVGEGT. The CDR3 is CASNPTPRYTKGPNTEAFF. CDR3 coding DNA: TGTGCCAGCAACCCGACCCCCAGGTACACGAAGGGGCCGAACACTGAAGCTTTCTTT.

This clone has ten or more counts. The chain couples TRBV7-2 to TRBJ1-2; the match to TRBD1 covers 8 bases. Germline-derived CDR1 and CDR2 are SGHTA and FQGNSA. With V trimmed by 5 bases and J by 4 bases, 6 bases remained unmatched. The CDR3 is made up of 14 amino acids. The CDR3 protein is CASSPPGQVYGYTF. CDR3 bases: TGTGCCAGCAGCCCACCGGGACAGGTCTATGGCTACACCTTC.

Comments on this clone: Other DNA sequences within the sample encode an identical CDR3. The V call is TRBV24-1, the J call TRBJ2-3; 8 bases are a match to TRBD1. This CDR3 is built from 16 residues. V trimming: 4 bases; J trimming: 3 bases; junction bases outside the gene matches: 8. In germline, CDR1 is KGHDR, CDR2 SFDVKD. The CDR3 DNA is TGTGCCACCAGTGACTTCGGACAGGGAAAGACAGATACGCAGTATTTT. Encoded protein: CATSDFGQGKTDTQYF.

The V call is TRBV12-3 or TRBV12-4, the J call TRBJ1-6, with TRBD1 as a possible D gene (5 bases). Trimming pared 7 bases from V and 8 bases from J, leaving 9 bases between. The CDR3 is 12 residues long. The CDR3 sequence is CASTEGDSPLHF. The DNA of the CDR3 is TGTGCCAGCACCGAAGGGGATTCACCCCTCCACTTT.

The chain couples TRBV10-2 to TRBJ1-2; weak D call: TRBD1 (5 bases). Germline loops: CDR1 WSHSY, CDR2 SAAADI. Trimming removed 0 bases from V and 4 bases from J, with 15 bases in between. CDR3 length equals 16 residues. The CDR3, as DNA: TGCGCCAGCAGTGAGTCGAAACTCCTCGACAGCTATGGCTACACCTTC. Protein sequence: CASSESKLLDSYGYTF.

The chain links TRBV12-5 to TRBJ1-4; 8 bases are shared with TRBD1. The CDR3 is 16 residues long. Germline values: CDR1 LGHNT, CDR2 FRNRAP. The J segment lost 3 bases and the V segment lost 3 bases, leaving 6 bases of the junction unmatched. CDR3 nucleotide sequence: TGTGCTAGTGGTTTTGACACAGGGGGATCTAATGAAAAACTGTTTTTT. Translated: CASGFDTGGSNEKLFF.

There are a few counts of this clone. The CDR3 sequence is CASSSGGGTGELFF. As DNA, the CDR3 is TGTGCCAGCAGTTCAGGGGGAGGAACCGGGGAGCTGTTTTTT. The rearrangement links TRBV6-2 or TRBV6-3 to TRBJ2-2; D is perhaps TRBD1 (7 bases). The CDR3 loop spans 14 amino acids. Trimming stripped 4 bases from V and 5 bases from J, with 11 bases between. Germline V lookup: CDR1 MNHEY, CDR2 SVGEGT.

A few counts support this clone. CDR3 DNA: TGTGCCAGCAGCTTAGTAGCCGGAGCGGCGGCGGCGCAGTTCTTC. Its protein is CASSLVAGAAAAQFF. The chain has TRBV7-6 and TRBJ2-1; tentatively, D is TRBD2 (5 bases). V dropped 1 base and J dropped 12 bases, with 19 bases sitting between them. CDR1 and CDR2 from the germline V gene are SGHVS and FNYEAQ. The CDR3 contains 15 residues.

The table lists this clone with a count of one. The chain combines TRBV9 with TRBJ1-1, with no clear D. The CDR3 is made up of 14 amino acids. The V gene lost 0 bases and the J gene lost 1 base, with 7 bases spanning the gap. Germline V CDR1 and CDR2: SGDLS, YYNGEE. DNA for the CDR3: TGTGCCAGCAGCGTAGACATAAAGAACACTGAAGCTTTCTTT. Encoded protein: CASSVDIKNTEAFF.

The V and J genes are TRBV27 and TRBJ2-2; 7 positions match TRBD2. The CDR3 is 16 amino acids. CDR1 is MNHEY and CDR2 is SMNVEV in the germline V gene (reference sequence). V lost 9 bases, J lost 7 bases, and 17 bases stayed unmatched. CDR3 amino acids: CASWGRLGRDDGELFF. CDR3 sequence (DNA): TGTGCCAGTTGGGGACGTTTAGGGAGGGACGACGGGGAGCTGTTTTTT.

This clone was seen just once. The chain couples TRBV10-3 to TRBJ1-1; D unclear. V lost 5 bases to trimming and J lost 0 bases, with 10 bases between them. The length of the CDR3 is 14 residues. The V gene's germline CDR1 is ENHRY and CDR2 SYGVKD. The CDR3 region is CAISFQEVNTEAFF. CDR3 DNA sequence: TGTGCCATCAGTTTCCAGGAGGTGAACACTGAAGCTTTCTTT.

This chain links TRBV6-5 with TRBJ2-7; no firm D call. Germline CDR1 and CDR2: MNHEY and SVGAGI. V shed 2 bases and J shed 0 bases, with 11 bases lying between them. The CDR3 runs to 15 residues. The chain's CDR3 is CASSYQLFSSYEQYF. DNA for the CDR3: TGTGCCAGCAGTTACCAACTATTTTCCTCCTACGAGCAGTACTTC.